The T cell receptor (beta chain) under discussion was sequenced for a study of blood T cell repertoires in COVID-19 (dated by TCRdb to about 2020). A note on the overall study: Samples covering the acute and convalescent phases of COVID-19 were provided by collaborators in the United States, Italy and Spain. Where HLA class I and class II types were available, the types were taken from metadata supplied by the sample provider, not from assay-based typing. A de-identified subject ID, COVID-19 status, age in years and sex were almost always included in the sample metadata. The prospective study material was composed of cDNA or gDNA derived from T cells, B-cell-depleted T cells, or PBMCs. Subjects who had been exposed to COVID-19, were actively infected with it, or had recovered from it provided the deeply sampled blood TCRbeta repertoires that made up the dataset. Samples came from the ongoing ImmuneRACE study (first 160 participants) plus 1,254 subjects from 6 global collaborators. A freely available public database, intended as a resource for researchers studying the immune response to SARS-CoV-2, is where the repertoires were released.

Here is what the overall study found, with its caveats: The amount of clinical and demographic metadata varied by source and participant and was provided uncurated.

The germline V gene supplies CDR1 SGHRS and CDR2 YFSETQ. The V end loses 4 bases and the J end loses 10 bases, and a stretch of 9 bases separates them. Spanning cysteine to phenylalanine, the CDR3 consists of 11 amino acids. Only the CDR3 part of the read is kept: 33 bases, read in frame from the first base. The immunoSEQ Assay, a bias-controlled multiplex PCR, was used to amplify TCRbeta CDR3 regions from genomic DNA. As for the authors' bioinformatics: The number of nucleated cells in each sample was estimated from the amplification of reference gene primers within the assay. To quantify the absolute abundance of each unique TCRbeta CDR3 rearrangement, sequence reads were collapsed and filtered. For each sample, productive Simpson clonality was calculated by taking the square root of Simpson's diversity index across productive rearrangements. The table comes from immuneACCESS by way of TCRdb, which keeps in-frame sequences with V and J called. Part of the clones is missing from these tables; in studies checked, under half for an unresolved V gene and the rest for unknown reasons. Clonal size and the V and J genes are those of that table, whereas D and trimming came from the DNA. The sample records under 250,000 clones, nearly 90% of which are singletons. The top ten clones comprise about 10% of the sample.

Turning to this clone: It lacks a known antigen. Base-call qualities are not available, and no considerably larger clone is one nucleotide away.

Enrolling through a virtual design, the prospective study's participants ranged in age from about 18 to 100 years and lived across 24 United States geographic areas. Cohort assignment in the prospective study relied on participant-reported clinical history from a screening survey and a study questionnaire. Recovered participants in ImmuneRACE Cohort 3 were defined by two consecutive negative NP/OP PCR tests, clearance by a healthcare professional, or resolution of symptoms. Each participant in the prospective study had whole blood, serum and a nasopharyngeal or oropharyngeal swab collected by mobile phlebotomists. Over a roughly 2-month period, participants in the prospective study had the option of providing additional blood draws and questionnaires. Blood samples from the prospective study were shipped frozen or at room temperature prior to DNA extraction.

The specimen was PBMCs or T cells enriched from blood (not recorded which). The receptor comes from a man younger than 40 who had recovered from COVID-19. The chain is assembled from TRBV5-1 and TRBJ2-1; no D gene is confidently identified. CDR3 protein: CASSGQYEQFF. The DNA reads as follows: TGCGCCAGCAGCGGGCAGTACGAGCAGTTCTTC.